This T cell receptor beta chain was captured by sequencing in a study of kidney transplant recipient with SARS-CoV-2 infection. This clonotype was counted many times. TCRdb ran MiXCR on the reads and lists one entry per CDR3 protein. The sample lists about 250,000 distinct CDR3 sequences, less than 35% occurring once. The receptor comes from a male patient between 25 and 39 years old who had COVID-19 and was a kidney transplant recipient. Some T cells may possibly be graft donor cells. The sample consisted of a blood sample, taken at baseline and on roughly day 110 from a kidney transplant recipient.

The CDR3 spells CASHVGYSRKTYGYTF. The CDR3 coding sequence is TGTGCCAGCCACGTCGGGTACTCAAGAAAGACCTATGGCTACACCTTC. The V call is TRBV9, the J call TRBJ1-2; the D is unclear. V lost 7 bases to trimming and J lost 4 bases, with 23 bases between them. CDR3 size: 16 residues. Germline V gene sequence: CDR1 SGDLS, CDR2 YYNGEE.